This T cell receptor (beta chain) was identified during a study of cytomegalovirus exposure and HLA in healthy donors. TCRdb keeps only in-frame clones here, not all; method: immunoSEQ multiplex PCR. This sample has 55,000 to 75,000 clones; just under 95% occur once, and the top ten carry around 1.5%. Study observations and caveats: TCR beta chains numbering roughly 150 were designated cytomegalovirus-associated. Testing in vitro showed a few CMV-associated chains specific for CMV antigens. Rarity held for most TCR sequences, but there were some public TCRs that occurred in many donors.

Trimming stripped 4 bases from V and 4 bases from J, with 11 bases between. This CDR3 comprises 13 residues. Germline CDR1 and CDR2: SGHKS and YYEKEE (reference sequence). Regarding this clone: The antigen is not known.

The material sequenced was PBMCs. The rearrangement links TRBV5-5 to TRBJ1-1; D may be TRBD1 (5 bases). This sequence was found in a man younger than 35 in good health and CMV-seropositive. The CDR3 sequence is CASSHPGVTEAFF. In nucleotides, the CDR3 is TGTGCCAGCAGCCATCCGGGGGTCACTGAAGCTTTCTTT.